This TCR beta chain was profiled in a study of CD8 T cells in ankylosing spondylitis. Study findings and constraints: Researchers reportedly found disease-linked clones significantly enriched in matched ankylosing spondylitis synovial fluid. Blood from ankylosing spondylitis patients appeared to carry a characteristic roughly 8-variant TCR beta motif. Earlier studies detected some motif variants in reactive arthritis synovial fluid and blood. Disease-associated clones were CD8+ and fairly uncommon in peripheral blood.

The ends were cut back, 4 bases at V and 4 bases at J, with 14 bases in the middle. This CDR3 spans 16 amino acids. CDR1 is LGHNA and CDR2 is YNFKEQ in the germline V gene. Quantitative molecular-barcoded 5'-RACE generated the TCR beta libraries. Each CDR3 protein gets one entry after TCRdb re-called the 5' RACE reads with MiXCR. Among about 340,000 distinct CDR3 sequences listed, less than 10% were seen once. Comments on this clonotype: The antigen remains unidentified.

The rearrangement joins TRBV4-2 to TRBJ1-6, with D possibly being TRBD1 (5 bases). The receptor comes from a male donor with ankylosing spondylitis. Sequenced material: blood, either unsorted or a sorted T cell fraction (not recorded which). The CDR3 here is CASSRREVVYNSPLHF. DNA for the CDR3: TGTGCCAGCAGCCGCAGGGAAGTTGTATATAATTCACCCCTCCACTTT.